This TCR beta chain was identified during a study of tumor-infiltrating lymphocytes in primary liver carcinoma. Background on the study: Samples returned roughly 3.65 to 7.5 million productive TCRbeta reads, a yield that was similar across tissue types.

This clonotype has at least ten counts. The study co-extracted DNA and RNA from roughly 20-30 mg of unsorted bulk tissue. Resection treated the patients' primary liver carcinoma. Production of TCR beta cDNA used approximately 0.55 ug total RNA together with a constant-region primer. Nested multiplex PCR, run for three rounds with slightly modified ARM-PCR, yielded TCR beta libraries. TCRdb independently ran MiXCR on the multiplex PCR reads; one entry per CDR3 protein. The top ten clones hold about 25% of a sample with around 80,000 distinct CDR3 sequences, roughly 72% of them seen once. Sequenced material: tumor-adjacent normal liver tissue. The TCR sequence derives from a man aged 35-49 years with primary liver carcinoma and hepatitis B virus infection.

The CDR3 sequence: CASSYSVGQGIHNEQFF. CDR3 coding DNA: TGTGCCAGCAGTTACTCGGTGGGACAGGGCATACACAATGAGCAGTTCTTC. The chain has TRBV6-6 and TRBJ2-1; 9 bases match TRBD1. Trimming removed 0 bases from V and 5 bases from J; junction bases left unmatched: 8. The CDR3 length is 17 residues. Germline assignment: CDR1 MNHNY and CDR2 SVGAGI (reference sequence).